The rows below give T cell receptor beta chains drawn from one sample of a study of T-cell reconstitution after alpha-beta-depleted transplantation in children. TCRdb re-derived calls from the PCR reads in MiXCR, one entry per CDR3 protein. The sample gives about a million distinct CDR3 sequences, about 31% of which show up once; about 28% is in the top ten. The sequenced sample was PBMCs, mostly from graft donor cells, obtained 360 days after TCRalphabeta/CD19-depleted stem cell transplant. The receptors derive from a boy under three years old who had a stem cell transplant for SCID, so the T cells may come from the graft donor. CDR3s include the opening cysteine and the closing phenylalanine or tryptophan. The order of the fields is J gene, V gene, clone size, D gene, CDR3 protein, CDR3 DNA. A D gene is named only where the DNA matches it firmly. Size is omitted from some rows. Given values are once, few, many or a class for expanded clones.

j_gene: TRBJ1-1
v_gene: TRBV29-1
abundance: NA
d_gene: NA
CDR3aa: CSVRHMNTEAFF
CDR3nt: TGCAGCGTTCGACACATGAACACTGAAGCTTTCTTT

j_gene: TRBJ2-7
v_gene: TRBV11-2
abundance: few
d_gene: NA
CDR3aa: CASSLGGIPSYEQYF
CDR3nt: TGTGCCAGCAGCTTAGGGGGGATCCCCTCCTACGAGCAGTACTTC

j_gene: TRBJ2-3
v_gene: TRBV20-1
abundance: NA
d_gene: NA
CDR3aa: CSARGGGRTDTQYF
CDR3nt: TGCAGTGCTAGAGGCGGGGGCCGCACAGATACGCAGTATTTT

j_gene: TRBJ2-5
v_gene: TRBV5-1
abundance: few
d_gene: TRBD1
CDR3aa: CASSLSGQGGETQYF
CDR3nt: TGCGCCAGCAGCCTTAGCGGACAGGGAGGAGAGACCCAGTACTTC

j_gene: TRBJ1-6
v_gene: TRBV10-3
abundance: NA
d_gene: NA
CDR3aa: CAISELEGRTPLHF
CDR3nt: TGTGCCATCAGTGAGTTGGAGGGGCGGACACCCCTCCACTTT

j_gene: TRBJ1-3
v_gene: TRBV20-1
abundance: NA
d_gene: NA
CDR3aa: CSAIPGVSGNTIYF
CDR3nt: TGCAGTGCGATACCAGGCGTCTCTGGAAACACCATATATTTT

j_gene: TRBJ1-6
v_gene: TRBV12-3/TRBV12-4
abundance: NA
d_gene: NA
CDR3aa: CASAGAGNNSPLHF
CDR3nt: TGTGCCAGCGCGGGTGCCGGTAATAATTCACCCCTCCACTTT

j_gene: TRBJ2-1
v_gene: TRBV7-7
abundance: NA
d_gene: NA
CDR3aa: CASSSDPGVEQFF
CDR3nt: TGTGCCAGCAGCTCAGACCCGGGGGTTGAGCAGTTCTTC

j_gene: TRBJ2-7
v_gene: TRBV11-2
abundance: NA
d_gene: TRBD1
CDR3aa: CASSNPYPPRDRPYEQYF
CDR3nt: TGTGCCAGCAGCAACCCTTATCCCCCACGGGACAGGCCCTACGAGCAGTACTTC

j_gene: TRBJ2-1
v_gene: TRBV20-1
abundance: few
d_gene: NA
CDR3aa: CSARDVNEQFF
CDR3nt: TGCAGTGCTAGAGATGTCAATGAGCAGTTCTTC

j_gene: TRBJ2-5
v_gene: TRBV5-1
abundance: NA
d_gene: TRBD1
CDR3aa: CASSQGGTGGLQETQYF
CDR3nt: TGCGCCAGCAGCCAAGGGGGGACAGGGGGGCTACAAGAGACCCAGTACTTC

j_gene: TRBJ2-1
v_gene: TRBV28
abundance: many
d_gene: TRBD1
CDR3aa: CASSLWSGTGNNEQFF
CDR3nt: TGTGCCAGCAGTTTATGGTCCGGGACAGGGAACAATGAGCAGTTCTTC

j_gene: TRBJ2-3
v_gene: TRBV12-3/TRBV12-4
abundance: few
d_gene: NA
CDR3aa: CASSQGVLPTDTQYF
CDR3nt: TGTGCCAGCAGTCAAGGGGTGCTCCCCACAGATACGCAGTATTTT

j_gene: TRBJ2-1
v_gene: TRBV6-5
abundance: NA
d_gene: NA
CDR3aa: CASSSAPGRYNEQFF
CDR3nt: TGTGCCAGCAGTTCCGCGCCCGGCAGGTACAATGAGCAGTTCTTC

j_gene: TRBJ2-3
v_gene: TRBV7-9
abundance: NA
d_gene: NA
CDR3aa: CASSLADSLSTDTQYF
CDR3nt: TGTGCCAGCAGCTTAGCGGACAGCCTAAGCACAGATACGCAGTATTTT